A selection of T cell receptor beta chains follows, all from one sample in a study of OX40 agonist ivuxolimab in advanced cancers. Only in-frame clones appear in the TCRdb table, and some are missing; sequencing was by immunoSEQ multiplex PCR. The data contain about 71,000 clones, around 80% of them singletons. The material was CD4+ or CD8+ T cells sorted from blood, obtained in a trial of the OX40 agonist ivuxolimab. The receptors stem from an adult with an advanced solid tumor such as melanoma, head and neck, liver or kidney cancer. Both conserved end residues are part of each CDR3. The D gene is left open where the match is weak. A row's size may be missing; if present it is once, few, many or a size class.

V	D	J	size	CDR3	DNA
TRBV6-6	.	TRBJ1-2	.	CASSQPGHLHYGYTF	TGTGCCAGCAGTCAACCGGGACACCTACACTATGGCTACACCTTC
TRBV28	TRBD1	TRBJ2-1	.	CASSRIRDREFF	TGTGCCAGCAGTCGAATTCGGGACAGGGAGTTCTTC
TRBV29-1	.	TRBJ2-3	once	CSVEKGGGTDTQYF	TGCAGCGTTGAGAAGGGGGGAGGCACAGATACGCAGTATTTT
TRBV29-1	.	TRBJ1-2	once	CSPPTVSQDGYTF	TGCAGCCCCCCGACCGTGTCTCAGGATGGCTACACCTTC
TRBV19	.	TRBJ1-3	.	CASSIAGSGNTIYF	TGTGCCAGTAGTATAGCAGGGTCTGGAAACACCATATATTTT
TRBV5-6	.	TRBJ1-2	once	CASSLDGYYGYTF	TGTGCCAGCAGCTTGGATGGGTACTATGGCTACACCTTC
TRBV5-6	.	TRBJ1-1	.	CASSFQGPSGTEAFF	TGTGCCAGCAGCTTTCAAGGCCCCTCAGGCACTGAAGCTTTCTTT
TRBV19	TRBD1	TRBJ1-2	once	CASSIGTANNYGYTF	TGTGCCAGTAGTATCGGGACAGCAAATAACTATGGCTACACCTTC
TRBV5-4	TRBD1	TRBJ1-2	.	CASRKTTGGDYGYTF	TGTGCCAGCAGAAAAACGACAGGGGGCGACTATGGCTACACCTTC
TRBV6-8	TRBD2	TRBJ2-7	.	CASSLLAGGSEQYF	TGTGCCAGCAGTCTACTAGCGGGAGGGAGCGAGCAGTACTTC
TRBV19	.	TRBJ1-3	few	CASSYDRTGNTIYF	TGTGCCAGTAGTTACGACCGTACTGGAAACACCATATATTTT
TRBV9	.	TRBJ2-7	once	CASSVVTGSSYEQYF	TGTGCCAGCAGCGTAGTAACAGGGAGTTCCTACGAGCAGTACTTC
TRBV30	.	TRBJ2-7	.	CAWSVGGVTYEQYF	TGTGCCTGGAGTGTTGGGGGAGTTACCTACGAGCAGTACTTC
TRBV11-2	TRBD2	TRBJ2-1	once	CASSAGLAGANNEQFF	TGTGCCAGCAGCGCTGGGCTAGCGGGGGCTAACAATGAGCAGTTCTTC
TRBV10-3	.	TRBJ2-3	.	CAISDLERTDTQYF	TGTGCCATCAGTGACCTCGAGCGTACAGATACGCAGTATTTT
TRBV5-1	.	TRBJ2-4	.	CASSSSPWPGSKNIQYF	TGCGCCAGCAGCTCTAGCCCCTGGCCGGGATCCAAAAACATTCAGTACTTC
TRBV6-5	.	TRBJ2-7	.	CASSRLRDGPYEQYF	TGTGCCAGCAGCCGACTACGGGACGGACCCTACGAGCAGTACTTC
TRBV6-1	TRBD1	TRBJ1-4	.	CASLQGAGEKLFF	TGTGCCAGTCTACAGGGGGCCGGTGAAAAACTGTTTTTT
TRBV25-1	.	TRBJ2-3	.	CASRVLGTDTQYF	TGTGCCAGCAGGGTCTTGGGCACAGATACGCAGTATTTT
TRBV4-1	TRBD1	TRBJ2-3	.	CASSQEWQGAADTQYF	TGCGCCAGCAGCCAAGAATGGCAGGGGGCGGCAGATACGCAGTATTTT
TRBV7-2	.	TRBJ2-1	once	CASSLLAGGDEQFF	TGTGCCAGCAGCTTACTGGCGGGTGGTGATGAGCAGTTCTTC
TRBV18	.	TRBJ2-2	few	CASSLGGKAGELFF	TGTGCCAGCTCCCTCGGGGGAAAGGCCGGGGAGCTGTTTTTT
TRBV4-2	.	TRBJ1-2	.	CASSLVAWGWTYGYTF	TGTGCCAGCAGCTTAGTGGCCTGGGGATGGACCTATGGCTACACCTTC
TRBV5-1	.	TRBJ2-5	.	CASSFSGQETQYF	TGCGCCAGCAGCTTTTCAGGCCAAGAGACCCAGTACTTC
TRBV29-1	TRBD2	TRBJ2-2	.	CSGIGTSGKPGELFF	TGCAGCGGGATCGGGACTAGCGGGAAGCCCGGGGAGCTGTTTTTT
TRBV6-5	.	TRBJ2-6	.	CASSQRSSGANVLTF	TGTGCCAGCAGTCAGAGAAGCTCTGGGGCCAACGTCCTGACTTTC
TRBV6-6	TRBD1	TRBJ2-5	.	CASSPRTGGFQETQYF	TGTGCCAGCAGCCCTAGGACAGGGGGCTTCCAAGAGACCCAGTACTTC
TRBV6-6	.	TRBJ2-7	few	CASSLGGPGDEQYF	TGTGCCAGCAGTCTGGGGGGACCCGGCGACGAGCAGTACTTC
TRBV10-3	TRBD2	TRBJ2-5	.	CAISSGGDQRGTQYF	TGTGCCATTTCCTCGGGGGGGGACCAGAGGGGGACCCAGTACTTC
TRBV7-3	TRBD1	TRBJ2-1	.	CASSSLDRGLINEQFF	TGTGCCAGCAGCTCCTTGGACAGGGGGCTAATAAATGAGCAGTTCTTC
TRBV2	.	TRBJ2-5	.	CASDREQETQYF	TGTGCCAGCGACCGGGAACAAGAGACCCAGTACTTC
TRBV5-1	.	TRBJ1-4	.	CASSLFQTQANEKLFF	TGCGCCAGCAGCCTTTTTCAGACACAAGCTAATGAAAAACTGTTTTTT
TRBV19	.	TRBJ1-2	.	CASSMGIDTGAGHTF	TGTGCCAGTAGTATGGGGATTGACACGGGGGCGGGCCACACCTTC